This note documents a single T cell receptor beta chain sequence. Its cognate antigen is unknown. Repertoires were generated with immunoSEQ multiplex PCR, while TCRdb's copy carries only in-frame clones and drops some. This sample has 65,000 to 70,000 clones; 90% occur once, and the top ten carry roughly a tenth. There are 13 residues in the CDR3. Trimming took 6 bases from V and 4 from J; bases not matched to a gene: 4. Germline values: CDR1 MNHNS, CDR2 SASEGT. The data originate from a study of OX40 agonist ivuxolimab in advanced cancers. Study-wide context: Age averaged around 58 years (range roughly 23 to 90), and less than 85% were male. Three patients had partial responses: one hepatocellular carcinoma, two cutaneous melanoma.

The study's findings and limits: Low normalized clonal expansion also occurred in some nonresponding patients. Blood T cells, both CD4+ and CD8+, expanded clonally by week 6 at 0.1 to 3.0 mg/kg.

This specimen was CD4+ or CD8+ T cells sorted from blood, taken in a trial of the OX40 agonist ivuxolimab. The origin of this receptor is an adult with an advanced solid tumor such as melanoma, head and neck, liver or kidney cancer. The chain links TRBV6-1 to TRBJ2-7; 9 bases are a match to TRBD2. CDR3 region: CASRPSGRYEQYF. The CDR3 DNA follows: TGTGCCAGCAGACCAAGCGGGAGGTACGAGCAGTACTTC.